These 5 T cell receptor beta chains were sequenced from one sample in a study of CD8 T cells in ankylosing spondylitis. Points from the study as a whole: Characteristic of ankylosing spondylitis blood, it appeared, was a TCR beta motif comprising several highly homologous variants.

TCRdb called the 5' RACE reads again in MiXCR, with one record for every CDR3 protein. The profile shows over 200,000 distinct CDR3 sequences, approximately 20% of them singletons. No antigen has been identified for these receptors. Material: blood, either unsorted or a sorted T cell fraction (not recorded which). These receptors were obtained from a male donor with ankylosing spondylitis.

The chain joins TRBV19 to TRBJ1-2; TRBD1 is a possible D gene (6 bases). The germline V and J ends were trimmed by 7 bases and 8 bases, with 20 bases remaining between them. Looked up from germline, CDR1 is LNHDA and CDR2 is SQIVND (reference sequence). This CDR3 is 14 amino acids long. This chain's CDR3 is CASTYGGGGGGYTF. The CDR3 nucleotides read TGTGCCAGTACCTATGGCGGAGGCGGGGGCGGCTACACCTTC.

The CDR3 sequence is CASSHGTGEPEETQYF. The CDR3 DNA is TGCGCCAGCAGTCATGGGACAGGGGAGCCCGAAGAGACCCAGTACTTC. J is TRBJ2-5 and V is TRBV23-1; TRBD1 aligns across 10 bases. TRBV23-1 is an ORF, with its function uncertain. V lost 3 bases, J lost 3 bases, and 7 bases stayed unmatched. The CDR3 runs 16 residues.

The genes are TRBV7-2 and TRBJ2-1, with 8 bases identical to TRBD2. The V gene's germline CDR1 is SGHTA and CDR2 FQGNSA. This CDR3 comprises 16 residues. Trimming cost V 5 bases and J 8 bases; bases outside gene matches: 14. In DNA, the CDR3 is TGTGCCAGCAGCCCCACTCGGACGGGAGGGCCTGATGAGCAGTTCTTC. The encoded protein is CASSPTRTGGPDEQFF. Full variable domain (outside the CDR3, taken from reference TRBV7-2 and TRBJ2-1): GAGVSQSPSNKVTEKGKDVELRCDPISGHTALYWYRQSLGQGLEFLIYFQGNSAPDKSGLPSDRFSAERTGGSVSTLTIQRTQQEDSAVYLCASSPTRTGGPDEQFFGPGTRLTVL.

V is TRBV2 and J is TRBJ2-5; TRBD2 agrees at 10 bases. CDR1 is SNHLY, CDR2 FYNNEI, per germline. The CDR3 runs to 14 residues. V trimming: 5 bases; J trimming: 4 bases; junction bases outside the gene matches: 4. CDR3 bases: TGTGCCAGCAGTTTTATAGCGGGGGGAGAGACCCAGTACTTC. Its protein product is CASSFIAGGETQYF.

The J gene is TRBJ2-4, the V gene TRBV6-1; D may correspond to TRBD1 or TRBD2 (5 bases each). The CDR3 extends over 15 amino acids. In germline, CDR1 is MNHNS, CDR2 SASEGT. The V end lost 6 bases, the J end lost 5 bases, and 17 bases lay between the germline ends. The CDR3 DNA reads TGTGCCAGCAGCCTGAGCTTTGAGGGACAAAACATTCAGTACTTC. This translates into CASSLSFEGQNIQYF.